Below, 24 T cell receptor beta chains from the same sample are listed, as sequenced in a study of graft-versus-host responses after intestinal transplantation. TCRdb keeps only in-frame clones here, not all; method: immunoSEQ multiplex PCR. The sample contains 62,000 or so clones, 70% to 90% of which appear only once. Sequencing used PBMCs, obtained 26 days after transplant. These receptors were collected from a human patient who received an intestinal transplant, so some T cells may come from the graft donor.

Remarks on this clone: One junction end does not reproduce the germline sequence, and a read error may be involved. Written as DNA, the CDR3 is TGTGCCAGCAGCCAAGGGCTTCAGGCCCAGCATTTT. Encoded protein: CASSQGLQAQHF. This chain uses TRBV4-2 with TRBJ1-5; D is unresolved. Germline V gene data show CDR1 as LGHNA and CDR2 as YNFKEQ. The CDR3 sequence is 12 residues long.

This chain uses TRBV25-1 with TRBJ2-3, with 10 positions matching TRBD1. Germline V gene data show CDR1 as MGHDK and CDR2 as SYGVNS. This CDR3 has 16 residues. The J segment lost 3 bases and the V segment lost 5 bases, leaving 8 bases of the junction unmatched. CDR3 region: CASSNTGTGVTDTQYF. The CDR3 nucleotides are TGTGCCAGCAGTAATACCGGGACAGGGGTAACAGATACGCAGTATTTT.

The chain links TRBV28 to TRBJ2-3; 10 nucleotides match TRBD2. V gave up 10 bases and J gave up 6 bases; unmatched junction bases: 10. The CDR3 totals 14 residues. The germline V gene encodes CDR1 MDHEN and CDR2 SYDVKM. The CDR3 sequence is CATRLSGGADTQYF. CDR3 DNA: TGTGCCACCCGACTAAGCGGGGGGGCGGATACGCAGTATTTT.

CDR3 sequence: CASSEVGFTEAFF. In DNA form, the CDR3 reads TGTGCCAGCAGTGAAGTTGGCTTCACTGAAGCTTTCTTT. The J gene is TRBJ1-1, the V gene TRBV6-1; D remains ambiguous. Germline V gene sequence: CDR1 MNHNS, CDR2 SASEGT. V lost 1 base and J 4 bases, leaving 7 bases between the germline ends. This CDR3 has 13 residues.

In its sample, this clone was seen once. J is TRBJ1-5 and V is TRBV11-2; no firm D call. Germline assignment: CDR1 SGHAT and CDR2 FQNNGV. Trimming shortened V by 1 base and J by 7 bases, and 11 bases separated the two germline ends. CDR3 length equals 14 residues. CDR3 protein: CASSLALREQPQHF. The CDR3 region has the DNA TGTGCCAGCAGCTTAGCTCTCCGGGAGCAGCCCCAGCATTTT. The whole variable domain, remainder taken from reference TRBV11-2 and TRBJ1-5, is EAGVAQSPRYKIIEKRQSVAFWCNPISGHATLYWYQQILGQGPKLLIQFQNNGVVDDSQLPKDRFSAERLKGVDSTLKIQPAKLEDSAVYLCASSLALREQPQHFGDGTRLSIL.

The CDR3 DNA reads as TGCGCCAGCAGCTTGGAGCCCAGGGAAGGGGCCTACGAGCAGTACTTC. It is translated as CASSLEPREGAYEQYF. This sequence joins TRBV5-1 and TRBJ2-7, with D tentatively TRBD1 (5 bases). V gave up 0 bases and J gave up 2 bases, with 15 bases separating them. The CDR3 length is 16 residues. CDR1 is SGHRS, CDR2 YFSETQ, per germline.

The rearrangement links TRBV7-8 to TRBJ1-5; 8 bases align to TRBD1. CDR1 SGHVS and CDR2 FQNEAQ come from the germline V gene. The trim removed 5 bases at V and 3 bases at J, leaving 12 bases unmatched. The CDR3 is 17 residues long. This CDR3 reads CASSLRDRFSANQPQHF. CDR3 sequence (DNA): TGTGCCAGCAGCCTCCGGGACAGGTTCTCGGCCAATCAGCCCCAGCATTTT. Variable domain in full (rest from reference TRBV7-8 and TRBJ1-5): GAGVSQSPRYKVAKRGQDVALRCDPISGHVSLFWYQQALGQGPEFLTYFQNEAQLDKSGLPSDRFFAERPEGSVSTLKIQRTQQEDSAVYLCASSLRDRFSANQPQHFGDGTRLSIL.

The genes are TRBV28 and TRBJ2-3, with TRBD1 as a possible D gene (6 bases). The CDR3 runs 17 residues. V was pared by 3 bases and J by 0 bases, with 16 bases between. In germline, CDR1 is MDHEN, CDR2 SYDVKM. The CDR3 protein is CASSFPPGTSSTDTQYF. Here the CDR3 DNA reads TGTGCCAGCAGTTTTCCTCCCGGGACATCTAGCACAGATACGCAGTATTTT.

This rearrangement joins TRBV9 to TRBJ2-7; TRBD1 agrees at 7 bases. This CDR3 contains 17 residues. V trimming: 0 bases; J trimming: 2 bases; junction bases outside the gene matches: 11. Germline lookup yields CDR1 SGDLS and CDR2 YYNGEE. DNA of the CDR3: TGTGCCAGCAGCGTAGAAGCCCACTCACAGGGGACCTACGAGCAGTACTTC. Amino acids: CASSVEAHSQGTYEQYF.

The chain carries TRBV5-1 and TRBJ2-3, with 11 bases matching TRBD2. This CDR3 contains 19 residues. With 0 bases clipped from V and 0 bases from J, the junction kept 9 bases outside the gene matches. Germline V CDR1 and CDR2: SGHRS, YFSETQ. This CDR3 reads CASSLDGLAGGFSTDTQYF. The CDR3 DNA is TGCGCCAGCAGCTTGGACGGCCTAGCGGGGGGTTTTAGCACAGATACGCAGTATTTT.

The CDR3 coding sequence is TGTGCCAGCAGTCTGGACAGGGTCCCCTACAATGAGCAGTTCTTC. Its translation: CASSLDRVPYNEQFF. The chain carries TRBV2 and TRBJ2-1, with 8 positions matching TRBD1. The CDR3 has 15 amino acids. Losses at the gene ends were 5 bases for V and 2 bases for J; bases not matched to a gene: 5. From germline, CDR1 is SNHLY and CDR2 FYNNEI.

This chain links TRBV6-1 with TRBJ1-6; perhaps TRBD1 as D (5 bases). The CDR3 consists of 15 residues. The V gene lost 4 bases and the J gene lost 0 bases, with 7 bases spanning the gap. The germline V gene has CDR1 MNHNS and CDR2 SASEGT. The CDR3 coding sequence is TGTGCCAGCAGTGGGGGCAGCTCCTATAATTCACCCCTCCACTTT. This sequence encodes CASSGGSSYNSPLHF.

CDR3 coding DNA: TGTGCCAGCAGTTTAGGTTCGACAGCCCAAGAGACCCAGTACTTC. This codes for CASSLGSTAQETQYF. The chain recombines TRBV28 with TRBJ2-5, with D possibly being TRBD1 (5 bases). Per the germline V gene, CDR1 is MDHEN and CDR2 is SYDVKM. Trimming shortened V by 2 bases and J by 1 base, and 11 bases separated the two germline ends. The CDR3 runs 15 residues.

The V and J genes are TRBV9 and TRBJ1-1; TRBD1 agrees at 10 bases. This CDR3 has 17 amino acids. The V and J ends lost 8 bases and 0 bases, in that order; junction bases with no gene match: 13. CDR1 is SGDLS and CDR2 is YYNGEE in the germline V gene. CDR3 DNA sequence: TGTGCCAGTACCTTTACCGGACAGGGGGAAATGAACACTGAAGCTTTCTTT. The encoded protein is CASTFTGQGEMNTEAFF.

The CDR3 region has the DNA TGTGCCAGCACCCCTCCCGGGACACAAGCTAACTATGGCTACACCTTC. It specifies CASTPPGTQANYGYTF. The rearrangement links TRBV28 to TRBJ1-2; possibly TRBD1 for D (6 bases). Germline lookup yields CDR1 MDHEN and CDR2 SYDVKM. Trimming left V 7 bases short and J 0 bases short, with 18 bases between. The CDR3 extends over 16 amino acids.

CDR3 nucleotides: TGTGCCCTACCGTTTCGGGAGAACACCGGGGAGCTGTTTTTT. Translating it yields CALPFRENTGELFF. This chain links TRBV7-9 with TRBJ2-2, with a possible D match to TRBD2 (5 bases). Looked up from germline, CDR1 is SEHNR and CDR2 is FQNEAQ (reference sequence). This CDR3 is 14 amino acids long. Trimming removed 11 bases at V and 1 base at J, with 14 bases between. Variable domain in full (rest from reference TRBV7-9 and TRBJ2-2): DTGVSQNPRHKITKRGQNVTFRCDPISEHNRLYWYRQTLGQGPEFLTYFQNEAQLEKSRLLSDRFSAERPKGSFSTLEIQRTEQGDSAMYLCALPFRENTGELFFGEGSRLTVL.

CDR3: CASSIGRGTAYTEAFF. CDR3 nucleotides: TGTGCCAGTAGTATAGGACGCGGGACAGCCTACACTGAAGCTTTCTTT. J is TRBJ1-1 and V is TRBV19; 7 nucleotides line up with TRBD1. The CDR3 is 16 amino acids. With 1 base clipped from V and 3 bases from J, the junction kept 8 bases outside the gene matches. CDR1 is LNHDA and CDR2 is SQIVND in the germline V gene (reference sequence). Full variable domain (remainder filled in from reference TRBV19 and TRBJ1-1): DGGITQSPKYLFRKEGQNVTLSCEQNLNHDAMYWYRQDPGQGLRLIYYSQIVNDFQKGDIAEGYSVSREKKESFPLTVTSAQKNPTAFYLCASSIGRGTAYTEAFFGQGTRLTVV.

This clone showed up just a few times. V and J are TRBV7-9 and TRBJ2-7; 7 bases align to TRBD1. This CDR3 is 14 amino acids long. The trim removed 2 bases at V and 6 bases at J, leaving 7 bases unmatched. Germline V gives CDR1 SEHNR, CDR2 FQNEAQ (reference sequence). The CDR3 region is CASSLHQAGGEQYV. CDR3 sequence (DNA): TGTGCCAGCAGCTTACATCAGGCAGGGGGCGAGCAGTACGTC.

V gene TRBV29-1 combines with J gene TRBJ2-5; tentative D call: TRBD1 (5 bases). The V and J ends lost 2 bases and 6 bases respectively, with 16 bases between them. This CDR3 spans 14 amino acids. Germline lookup yields CDR1 SQVTM and CDR2 ANQGSEA. The CDR3 region has the DNA TGCAGCGTTGAACGACAGCCTAGTGGACAGACCCAGTACTTC. Translation gives CSVERQPSGQTQYF.

The CDR3 nucleotides read TGTGCCAGCAACAGGGGGGTATCGGACGAGCAGTACTTC. Amino acid sequence: CASNRGVSDEQYF. This chain joins TRBV7-9 and TRBJ2-7; 8 bases match TRBD1. There are 13 residues in the CDR3. CDR1 SEHNR and CDR2 FQNEAQ come from the germline V gene (reference sequence). The ends lost 7 bases at V and 5 bases at J; junction bases unmatched: 7.

This clone was found once. CDR3 amino acids: CASSSPGDYEQYF. For the CDR3, the DNA is TGTGCCAGCAGCTCCCCAGGCGACTACGAGCAGTACTTC. V is TRBV13 and J is TRBJ2-7, with D unclear. From germline, CDR1 is PRHDT and CDR2 FYEKMQ (reference sequence). The V end lost 4 bases, the J end lost 3 bases, and 10 bases lay between the germline ends. This CDR3 comprises 13 residues.

The chain employs TRBV5-4 and TRBJ2-7; TRBD1 agrees at 12 bases. Germline V gives CDR1 SGHNT, CDR2 YYREEE (reference sequence). The length of the CDR3 is 16 residues. Trimming cost V 1 base and J 2 bases; bases outside gene matches: 4. CDR3 sequence (DNA): TGTGCCAGCAGCTTGCCGGGACAGGGGGCTCCCTACGAGCAGTACTTC. Protein: CASSLPGQGAPYEQYF.

The V and J genes are TRBV6-1 and TRBJ2-1, with 9 bases fitting TRBD1. V was pared by 3 bases and J by 3 bases, with 0 bases of the junction left unmatched. CDR3 size: 14 residues. CDR1 is MNHNS and CDR2 is SASEGT in the germline V gene. The CDR3 loop reads CASSETGGYNEQFF. CDR3 coding DNA: TGTGCCAGCAGTGAGACAGGGGGCTACAATGAGCAGTTCTTC.

This clone was detected a few times. The chain is built from TRBV7-9 and TRBJ1-1, with TRBD1 as a possible D gene (5 bases). The germline V and J ends were trimmed by 4 bases and 7 bases, with 13 bases remaining between them. CDR1 SEHNR and CDR2 FQNEAQ come from the germline V gene (reference sequence). The CDR3 length is 13 residues. CDR3 region: CASSSPGDSEAFF. CDR3 in DNA: TGTGCCAGCAGCTCCCCCGGAGACAGTGAAGCTTTCTTT. The full variable domain, completed using reference TRBV7-9 and TRBJ1-1, is DTGVSQNPRHKITKRGQNVTFRCDPISEHNRLYWYRQTLGQGPEFLTYFQNEAQLEKSRLLSDRFSAERPKGSFSTLEIQRTEQGDSAMYLCASSSPGDSEAFFGQGTRLTVV.